These 3 T cell receptor beta chains share one sample of origin, sequenced in a study of low-dose radiotherapy and immunotherapy resistance in tumors. cDNA synthesis used a TRAV/TRBV-specific primer set for both chains. It was with a constant-region primer and a V-primer adapter that TCRs were amplified over roughly 19 PCR cycles. Each CDR3 protein is one row after TCRdb ran MiXCR on the reads. The data contain about 9,800 distinct CDR3 sequences, roughly four fifths of them seen just once; the ten biggest clones take up less than 1.5%. These receptors came from a human donor with advanced metastatic prostate, ovarian, gallbladder or colorectal cancer (not recorded which). This table probably holds off-target reads from a library built for another chain.

V usage is TRBV29-1 and J usage is TRBJ2-7; D not resolved. The CDR3 totals 11 residues. CDR1 is SQVTM, CDR2 ANQGSEA, per germline. The V gene lost 6 bases and the J gene lost 3 bases, with 9 bases spanning the gap. The CDR3 reads CSVLIDYEQYF. Written as DNA, the CDR3 is TGCAGCGTGCTCATAGACTACGAGCAGTACTTC.

This clonotype has a handful of counts. The chain links TRBV28 to TRBJ2-7, with 9 bases that match TRBD1. This CDR3 has 14 residues. Trimming at V came to 6 bases and at J to 3 bases, leaving 6 bases not matched to a gene. CDR1 MDHEN and CDR2 SYDVKM come from the germline V gene. The CDR3 bases are TGTGCCAGCAGCTCGGGACAGGGATTCTACGAGCAGTACTTC. Translating gives CASSSGQGFYEQYF.

The chain uses TRBV19 and TRBJ2-2; 11 bases map to TRBD2. The CDR3 extends over 17 amino acids. Losses at the gene ends were 3 bases for V and 2 bases for J; bases not matched to a gene: 5. In germline, CDR1 is LNHDA, CDR2 SQIVND (reference sequence). CDR3 sequence reads: CASSIRLAGYNTGELFF. CDR3 nucleotide sequence: TGTGCCAGTAGTATCCGACTAGCGGGATACAACACCGGGGAGCTGTTTTTT.